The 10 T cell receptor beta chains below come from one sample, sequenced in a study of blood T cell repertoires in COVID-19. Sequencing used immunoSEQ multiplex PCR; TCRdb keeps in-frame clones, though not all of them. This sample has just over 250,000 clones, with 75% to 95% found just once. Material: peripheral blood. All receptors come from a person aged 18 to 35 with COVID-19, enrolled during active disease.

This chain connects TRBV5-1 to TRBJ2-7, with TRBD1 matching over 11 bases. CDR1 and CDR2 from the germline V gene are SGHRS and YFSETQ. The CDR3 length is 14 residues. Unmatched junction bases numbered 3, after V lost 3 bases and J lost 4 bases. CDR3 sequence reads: CASSWTGGAYEQYF. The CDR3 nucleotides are TGCGCCAGCAGCTGGACAGGGGGCGCGTACGAGCAGTACTTC.

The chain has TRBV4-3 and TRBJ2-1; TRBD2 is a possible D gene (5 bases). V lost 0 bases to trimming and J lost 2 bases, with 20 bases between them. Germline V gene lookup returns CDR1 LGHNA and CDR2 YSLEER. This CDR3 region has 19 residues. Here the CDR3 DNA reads TGCGCCAGCAGCCAAGATAATATCCAATACTCCGGGACCTACAATGAGCAGTTCTTC. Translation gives CASSQDNIQYSGTYNEQFF.

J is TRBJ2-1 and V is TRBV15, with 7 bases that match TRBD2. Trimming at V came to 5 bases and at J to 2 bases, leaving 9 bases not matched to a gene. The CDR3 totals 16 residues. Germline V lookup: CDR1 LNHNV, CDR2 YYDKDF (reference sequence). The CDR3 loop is CATSEGLGGAYNEQFF. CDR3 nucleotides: TGTGCCACCAGCGAAGGACTGGGGGGGGCCTACAATGAGCAGTTCTTC.

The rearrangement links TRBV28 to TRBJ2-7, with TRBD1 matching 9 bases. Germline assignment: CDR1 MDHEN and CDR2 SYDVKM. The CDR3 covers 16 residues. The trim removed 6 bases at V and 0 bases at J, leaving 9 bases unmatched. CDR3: CASSPPLTGGSYEQYF. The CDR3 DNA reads TGTGCCAGCAGCCCCCCGTTGACAGGGGGCTCCTACGAGCAGTACTTC.

CDR3 loop: CASSPGGEYTQYF. In nucleotides, the CDR3 is TGTGCCAGCAGCCCCGGGGGGGAGTATACGCAGTATTTT. V usage is TRBV7-3 and J usage is TRBJ2-3; TRBD2 aligns across 8 bases. The germline gives CDR1 SGHTA, CDR2 FQGTGA. The CDR3 covers 13 residues. J gave up 7 bases and V 5 bases, and 5 bases lay outside the gene matches. The complete variable domain, with remaining parts taken from reference TRBV7-3 and TRBJ2-3, reads GAGVSQTPSNKVTEKGKYVELRCDPISGHTALYWYRQSLGQGPEFLIYFQGTGAADDSGLPNDRFFAVRPEGSVSTLKIQRTERGDSAVYLCASSPGGEYTQYFGPGTRLTVL.

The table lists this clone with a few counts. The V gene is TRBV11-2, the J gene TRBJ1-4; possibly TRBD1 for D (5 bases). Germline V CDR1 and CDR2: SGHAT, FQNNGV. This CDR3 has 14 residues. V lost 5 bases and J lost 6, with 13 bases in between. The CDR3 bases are TGTGCCAGCAGCATAGGGGCACAGGATGAAAAACTGTTTTTT. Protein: CASSIGAQDEKLFF.

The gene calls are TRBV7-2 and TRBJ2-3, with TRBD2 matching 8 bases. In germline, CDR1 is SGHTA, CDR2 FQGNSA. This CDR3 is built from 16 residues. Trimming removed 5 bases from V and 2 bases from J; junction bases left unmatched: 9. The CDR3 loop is CASSPQAGVYTDTQYF. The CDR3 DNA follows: TGTGCCAGCAGCCCCCAAGCGGGGGTCTACACAGATACGCAGTATTTT.

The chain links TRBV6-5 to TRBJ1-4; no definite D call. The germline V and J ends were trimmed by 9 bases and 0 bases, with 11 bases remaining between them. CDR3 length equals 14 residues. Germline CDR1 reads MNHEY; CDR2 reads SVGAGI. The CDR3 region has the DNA TGTGCCAGTTGGAGCCTTGCAACTAATGAAAAACTGTTTTTT. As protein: CASWSLATNEKLFF.

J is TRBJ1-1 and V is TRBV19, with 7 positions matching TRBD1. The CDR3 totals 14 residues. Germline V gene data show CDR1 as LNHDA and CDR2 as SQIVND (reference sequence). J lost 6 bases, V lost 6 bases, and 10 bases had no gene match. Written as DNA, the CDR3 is TGTGCCAGTAGCCACAGGGGAGTAGACCCTGAAGCTTTCTTT. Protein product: CASSHRGVDPEAFF.

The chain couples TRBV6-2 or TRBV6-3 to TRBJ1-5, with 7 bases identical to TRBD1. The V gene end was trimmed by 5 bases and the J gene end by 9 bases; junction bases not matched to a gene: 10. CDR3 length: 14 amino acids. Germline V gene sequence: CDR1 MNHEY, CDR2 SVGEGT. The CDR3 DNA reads TGTGCCAGCAGTGGCCGGGACAGTCTTGGGCCCCAGCATTTT. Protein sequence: CASSGRDSLGPQHF.